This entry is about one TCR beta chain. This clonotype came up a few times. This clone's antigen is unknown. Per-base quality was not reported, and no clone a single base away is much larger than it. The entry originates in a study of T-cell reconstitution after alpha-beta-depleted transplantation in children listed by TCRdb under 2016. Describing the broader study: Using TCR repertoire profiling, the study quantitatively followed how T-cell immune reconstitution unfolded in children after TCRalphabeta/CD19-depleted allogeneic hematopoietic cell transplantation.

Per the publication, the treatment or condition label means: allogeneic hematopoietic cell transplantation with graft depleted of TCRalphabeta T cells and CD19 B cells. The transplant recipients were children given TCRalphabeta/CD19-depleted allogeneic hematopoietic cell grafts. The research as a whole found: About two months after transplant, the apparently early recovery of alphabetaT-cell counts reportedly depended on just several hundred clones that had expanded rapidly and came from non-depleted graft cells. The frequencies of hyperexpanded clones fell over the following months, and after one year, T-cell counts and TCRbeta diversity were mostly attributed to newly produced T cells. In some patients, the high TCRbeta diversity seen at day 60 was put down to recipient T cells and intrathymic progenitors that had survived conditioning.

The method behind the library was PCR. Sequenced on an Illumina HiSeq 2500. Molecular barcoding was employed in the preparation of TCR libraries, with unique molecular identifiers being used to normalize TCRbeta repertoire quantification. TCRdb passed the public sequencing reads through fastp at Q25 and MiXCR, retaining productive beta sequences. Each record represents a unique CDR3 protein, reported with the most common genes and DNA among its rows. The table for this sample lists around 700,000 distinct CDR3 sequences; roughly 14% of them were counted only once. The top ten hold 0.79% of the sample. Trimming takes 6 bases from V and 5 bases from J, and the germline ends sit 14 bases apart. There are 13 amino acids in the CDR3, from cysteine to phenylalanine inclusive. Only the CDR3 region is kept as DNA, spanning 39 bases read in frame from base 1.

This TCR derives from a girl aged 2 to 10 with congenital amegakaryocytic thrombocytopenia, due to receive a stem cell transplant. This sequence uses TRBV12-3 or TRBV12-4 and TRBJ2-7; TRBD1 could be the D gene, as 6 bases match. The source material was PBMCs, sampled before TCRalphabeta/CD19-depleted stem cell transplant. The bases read TGTGCCAGCAGGGGGGACATAGGAGACGAGCAGTACTTC. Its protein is CASRGDIGDEQYF.